This T cell receptor beta chain was documented in a study of blood T cell repertoires in COVID-19. At the level of the study: The origin of the acute and convalescent COVID-19 samples was the United States, Italy and Spain. From T cells, B-cell-depleted T cells, or PBMCs came the material, which was cDNA or gDNA.

The authors' processing: By means of reference gene primer amplification, nucleated cell counts were estimated. Only in-frame clones appear in the TCRdb table, and some are missing; sequencing was by immunoSEQ multiplex PCR. D and trimming were read from the DNA, whereas the V and J calls and clone size are those reported in that table. The table has under 60,000 clones, 89% seen once; the top ten hold 1.6%. Germline V lookup: CDR1 GTSNPN, CDR2 SVGIG (reference sequence). Trimming shortened V by 4 bases and J by 1 base, and 13 bases separated the two germline ends. There are 14 residues in the CDR3. The sequence derives from a man between 60 and 70 years old with acute or convalescent COVID-19. This chain uses TRBV30 with TRBJ1-2, with a possible D match to TRBD1 (5 bases). The material sequenced was peripheral blood. Written as DNA, the CDR3 is TGTGCCTGGACCGCGGGGCAAGTTAACTATGGCTACACCTTC. Amino acid sequence: CAWTAGQVNYGYTF.